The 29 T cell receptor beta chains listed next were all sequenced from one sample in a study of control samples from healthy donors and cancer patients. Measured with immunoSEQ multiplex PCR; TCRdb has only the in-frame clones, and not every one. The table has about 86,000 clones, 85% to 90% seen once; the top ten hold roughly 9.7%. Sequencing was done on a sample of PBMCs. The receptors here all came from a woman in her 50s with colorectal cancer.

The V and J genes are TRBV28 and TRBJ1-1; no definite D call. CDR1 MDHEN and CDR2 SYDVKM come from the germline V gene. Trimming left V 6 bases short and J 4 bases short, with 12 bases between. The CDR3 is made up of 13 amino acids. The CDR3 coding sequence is TGTGCCAGCAGCTCCGGAGGTAGCACTGAAGCTTTCTTT. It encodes CASSSGGSTEAFF.

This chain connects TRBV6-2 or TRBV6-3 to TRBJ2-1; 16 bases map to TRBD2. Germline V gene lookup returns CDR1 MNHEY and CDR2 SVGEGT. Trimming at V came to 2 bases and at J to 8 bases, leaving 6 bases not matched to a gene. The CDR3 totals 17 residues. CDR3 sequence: CASSYGTSGGAWDEQFF. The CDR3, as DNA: TGTGCCAGCAGTTACGGGACTAGCGGGGGGGCCTGGGATGAGCAGTTCTTC.

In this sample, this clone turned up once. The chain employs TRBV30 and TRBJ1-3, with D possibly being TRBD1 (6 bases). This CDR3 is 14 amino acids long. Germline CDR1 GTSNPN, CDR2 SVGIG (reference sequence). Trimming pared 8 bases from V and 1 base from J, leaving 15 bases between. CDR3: CARGQGLSGNTIYF. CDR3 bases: TGTGCCCGGGGGCAGGGGTTATCTGGAAACACCATATATTTT.

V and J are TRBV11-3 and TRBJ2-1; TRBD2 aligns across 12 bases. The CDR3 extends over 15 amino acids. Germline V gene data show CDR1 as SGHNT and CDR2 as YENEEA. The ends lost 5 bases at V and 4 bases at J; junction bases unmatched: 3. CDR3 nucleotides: TGTGCCAGCAGCCCAGGGACTAGCGGGTACAATGAGCAGTTCTTC. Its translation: CASSPGTSGYNEQFF.

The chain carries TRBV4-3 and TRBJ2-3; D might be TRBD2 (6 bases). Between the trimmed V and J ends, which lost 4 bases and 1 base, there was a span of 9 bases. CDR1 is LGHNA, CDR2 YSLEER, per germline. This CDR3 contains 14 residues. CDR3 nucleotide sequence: TGCGCCAGCAGCCGGGGGGACGGCACAGATACGCAGTATTTT. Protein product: CASSRGDGTDTQYF.

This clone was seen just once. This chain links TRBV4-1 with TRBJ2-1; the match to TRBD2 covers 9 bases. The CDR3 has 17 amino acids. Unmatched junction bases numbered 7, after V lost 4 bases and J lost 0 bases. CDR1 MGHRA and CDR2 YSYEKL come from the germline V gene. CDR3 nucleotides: TGCGCCAGCAGCCTCCAGGCGGGGGGGACCTCCTACAATGAGCAGTTCTTC. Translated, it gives CASSLQAGGTSYNEQFF.

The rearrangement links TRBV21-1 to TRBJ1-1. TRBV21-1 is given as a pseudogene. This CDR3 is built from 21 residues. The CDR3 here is CARTRNSPGDSVQAMNTEAFF. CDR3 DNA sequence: TGTGCCAGAACAAGAAATTCCCCGGGGGATTCGGTACAGGCGATGAACACTGAAGCTTTCTTT.

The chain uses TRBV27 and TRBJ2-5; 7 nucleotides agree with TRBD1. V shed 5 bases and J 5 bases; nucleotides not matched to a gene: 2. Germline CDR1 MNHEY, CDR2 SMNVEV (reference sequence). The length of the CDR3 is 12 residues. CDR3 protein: CASSKTGETQYF. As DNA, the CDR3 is TGTGCCAGCAGTAAGACAGGGGAGACCCAGTACTTC.

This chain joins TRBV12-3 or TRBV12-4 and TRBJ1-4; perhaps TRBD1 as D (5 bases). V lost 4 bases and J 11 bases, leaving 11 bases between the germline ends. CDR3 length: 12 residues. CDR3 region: CASSYQGGKLFF. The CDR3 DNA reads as TGTGCCAGCAGTTACCAGGGTGGGAAACTGTTTTTT.

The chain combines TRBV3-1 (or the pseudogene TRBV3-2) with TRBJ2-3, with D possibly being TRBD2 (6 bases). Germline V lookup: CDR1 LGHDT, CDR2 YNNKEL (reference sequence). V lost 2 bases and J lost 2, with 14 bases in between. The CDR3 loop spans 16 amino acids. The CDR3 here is CASSQINGGTTDTQYF. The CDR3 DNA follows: TGTGCCAGCAGCCAAATCAACGGGGGTACCACAGATACGCAGTATTTT.

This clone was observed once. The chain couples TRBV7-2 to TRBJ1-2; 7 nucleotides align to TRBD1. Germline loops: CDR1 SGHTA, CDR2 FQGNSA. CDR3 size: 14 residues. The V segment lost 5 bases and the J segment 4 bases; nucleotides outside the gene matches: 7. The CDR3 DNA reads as TGTGCCAGCAGCGAGGGGGCAGGGGGCTATGGCTACACCTTC. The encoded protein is CASSEGAGGYGYTF.

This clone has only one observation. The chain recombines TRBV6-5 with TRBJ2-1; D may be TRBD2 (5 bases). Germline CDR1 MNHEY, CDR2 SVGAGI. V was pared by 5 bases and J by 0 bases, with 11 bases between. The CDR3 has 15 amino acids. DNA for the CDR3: TGTGCCAGCAGTCGCGGACTGACCTCCTACAATGAGCAGTTCTTC. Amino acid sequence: CASSRGLTSYNEQFF.

This CDR3 is CASSQEEGGSGDTQYF. The CDR3 DNA follows: TGCGCCAGCAGCCAAGAAGAGGGAGGAAGCGGGGATACGCAGTATTTT. The genes are TRBV4-3 and TRBJ2-3; possibly TRBD2 for D (6 bases). Between the trimmed V and J ends, which lost 0 bases and 6 bases, there was a span of 16 bases. CDR3 length: 16 residues. Germline V CDR1 and CDR2: LGHNA, YSLEER.

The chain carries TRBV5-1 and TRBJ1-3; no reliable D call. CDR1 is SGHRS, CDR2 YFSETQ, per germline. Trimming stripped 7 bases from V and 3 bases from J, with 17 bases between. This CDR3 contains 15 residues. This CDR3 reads CASGTAGSDGNTIYF. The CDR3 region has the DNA TGCGCCAGCGGCACGGCGGGGTCGGATGGAAACACCATATATTTT.

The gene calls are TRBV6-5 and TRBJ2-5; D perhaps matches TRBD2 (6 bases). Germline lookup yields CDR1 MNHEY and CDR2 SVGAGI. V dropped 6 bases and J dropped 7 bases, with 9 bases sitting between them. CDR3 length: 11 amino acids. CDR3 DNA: TGTGCCAGCAGCCTGGAGGGGACCCAGTACTTC. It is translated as CASSLEGTQYF.

Here the CDR3 reads CASGRSGGLETQYF. The CDR3 bases are TGTGCCAGCGGAAGAAGCGGGGGGCTAGAGACCCAGTACTTC. This chain joins TRBV7-2 and TRBJ2-5, with 9 positions matching TRBD2. V lost 8 bases to trimming and J lost 4 bases; unmatched junction nucleotides: 8. This CDR3 has 14 amino acids. CDR1 is SGHTA, CDR2 FQGNSA, per germline.

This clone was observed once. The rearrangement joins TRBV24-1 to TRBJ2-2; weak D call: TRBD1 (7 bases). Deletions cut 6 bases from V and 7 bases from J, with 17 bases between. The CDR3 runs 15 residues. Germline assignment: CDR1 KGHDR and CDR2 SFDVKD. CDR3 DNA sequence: TGTGCCACCAGTATGCCCTACAGGGGAGGCGGGGAGCTGTTTTTT. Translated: CATSMPYRGGGELFF.

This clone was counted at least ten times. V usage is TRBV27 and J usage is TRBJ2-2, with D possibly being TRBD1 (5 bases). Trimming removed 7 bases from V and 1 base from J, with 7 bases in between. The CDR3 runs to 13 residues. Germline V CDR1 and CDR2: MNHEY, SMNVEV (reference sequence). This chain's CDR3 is CASKQGNTGELFF. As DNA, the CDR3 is TGTGCCAGCAAGCAGGGGAACACCGGGGAGCTGTTTTTT.

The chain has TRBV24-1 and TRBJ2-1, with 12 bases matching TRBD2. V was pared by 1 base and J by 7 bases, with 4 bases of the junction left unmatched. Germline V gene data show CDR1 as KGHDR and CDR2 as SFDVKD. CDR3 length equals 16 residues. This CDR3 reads CATSDFLAGGPNEQFF. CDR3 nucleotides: TGTGCCACCAGTGATTTCCTAGCGGGGGGGCCAAATGAGCAGTTCTTC.

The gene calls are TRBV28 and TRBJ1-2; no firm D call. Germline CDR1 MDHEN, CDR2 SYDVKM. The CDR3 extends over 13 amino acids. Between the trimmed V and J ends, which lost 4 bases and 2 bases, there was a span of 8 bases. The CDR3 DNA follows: TGTGCCAGCAGTTCGACTGAGAACTATGGCTACACCTTC. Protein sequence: CASSSTENYGYTF.

The DNA for the CDR3 is TGTGCCAGCATTTTCAGCGGGGGGGCCGCCGGGGAGCTGTTTTTT. Translation: CASIFSGGAAGELFF. The chain employs TRBV6-5 and TRBJ2-2; 10 bases agree with TRBD2. V trimming: 7 bases; J trimming: 6 bases; junction bases outside the gene matches: 8. The CDR3 extends over 15 amino acids. The germline CDR1 and CDR2 sequences are MNHEY and SVGAGI.

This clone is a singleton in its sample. CDR3 region: CAWSVLYSNQPQHF. CDR3 DNA: TGTGCCTGGAGTGTCCTGTATAGCAATCAGCCCCAGCATTTT. This chain uses TRBV30 with TRBJ1-5, with unresolved D. Germline V lookup: CDR1 GTSNPN, CDR2 SVGIG (reference sequence). Trimming removed 0 bases at V and 0 bases at J, with 6 bases between. This CDR3 is 14 amino acids long.

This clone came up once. CDR3 nucleotides: TGTGCCAGCAGCGACCGGGACTTAATTACTAGCTCCTACAATGAGCAGTTCTTC. Protein: CASSDRDLITSSYNEQFF. This rearrangement joins TRBV7-3 to TRBJ2-1; possibly TRBD2 for D (6 bases). CDR3 length: 18 residues. The germline gives CDR1 SGHTA, CDR2 FQGTGA. Trimming left V 5 bases short and J 0 bases short, with 20 bases between.

The CDR3 nucleotides read TGTGCCAGCAGCGCGGGACAGGGGGTCTATGGCTACACCTTC. Its translation is CASSAGQGVYGYTF. V usage is TRBV9 and J usage is TRBJ1-2; 11 nucleotides match TRBD1. The CDR3 spans 14 residues. Trimming removed 3 bases from V and 4 bases from J; junction bases left unmatched: 2. Germline-derived CDR1 and CDR2 are SGDLS and YYNGEE.

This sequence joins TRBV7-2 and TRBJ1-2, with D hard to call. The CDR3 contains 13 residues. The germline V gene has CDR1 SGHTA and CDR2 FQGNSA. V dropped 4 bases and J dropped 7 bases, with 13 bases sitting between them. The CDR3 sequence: CASSYDLLSGYTF. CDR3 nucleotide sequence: TGTGCCAGCAGCTACGATCTTCTTTCTGGCTACACCTTC.

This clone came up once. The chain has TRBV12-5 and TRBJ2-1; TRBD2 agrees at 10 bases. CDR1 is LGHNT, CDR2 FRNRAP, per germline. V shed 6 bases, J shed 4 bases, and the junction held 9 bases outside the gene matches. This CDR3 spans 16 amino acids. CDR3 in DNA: TGTGCTAGTGGCCTGATAGCGGGGGGCCAGTACAATGAGCAGTTCTTC. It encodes CASGLIAGGQYNEQFF.

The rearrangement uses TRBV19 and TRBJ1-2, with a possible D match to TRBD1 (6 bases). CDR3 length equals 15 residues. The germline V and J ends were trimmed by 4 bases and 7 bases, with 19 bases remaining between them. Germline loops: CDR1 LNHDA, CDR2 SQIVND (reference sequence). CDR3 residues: CASSTSQGTTGGYTF. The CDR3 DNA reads TGTGCCAGTAGTACATCCCAGGGGACTACTGGTGGCTACACCTTC. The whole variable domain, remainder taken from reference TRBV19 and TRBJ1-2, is DGGITQSPKYLFRKEGQNVTLSCEQNLNHDAMYWYRQDPGQGLRLIYYSQIVNDFQKGDIAEGYSVSREKKESFPLTVTSAQKNPTAFYLCASSTSQGTTGGYTFGSGTRLTVV.

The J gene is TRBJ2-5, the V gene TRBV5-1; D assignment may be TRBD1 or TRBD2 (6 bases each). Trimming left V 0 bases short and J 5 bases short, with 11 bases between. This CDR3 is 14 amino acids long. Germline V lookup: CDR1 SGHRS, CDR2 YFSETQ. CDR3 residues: CASSLATGRETQYF. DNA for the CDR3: TGCGCCAGCAGCTTGGCCACAGGGAGGGAGACCCAGTACTTC.

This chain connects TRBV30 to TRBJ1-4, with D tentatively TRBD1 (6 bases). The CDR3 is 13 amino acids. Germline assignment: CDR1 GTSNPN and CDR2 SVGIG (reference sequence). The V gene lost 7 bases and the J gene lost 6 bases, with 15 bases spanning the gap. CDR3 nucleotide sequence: TGTGCCTTAACACAGGGATTCTATGAAAAACTGTTTTTT. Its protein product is CALTQGFYEKLFF. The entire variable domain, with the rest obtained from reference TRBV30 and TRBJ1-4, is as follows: SQTIHQWPATLVQPVGSPLSLECTVEGTSNPNLYWYRQAAGRGLQLLFYSVGIGQISSEVPQNLSASRPQDRQFILSSKKLLLSDSGFYLCALTQGFYEKLFFGSGTQLSVL.